The 2 T cell receptor beta chains below all came from one sample that was sequenced in a study of OX40 agonist ivuxolimab in advanced cancers. The protocol was immunoSEQ multiplex PCR, while the TCRdb copy is restricted to in-frame clones and leaves out a portion. The table lists about 58,000 clones, about 90% of them singletons. The sequencing here drew on CD4+ or CD8+ T cells sorted from blood, taken in a trial of the OX40 agonist ivuxolimab. These receptor sequences come from an adult with an advanced solid tumor such as melanoma, head and neck, liver or kidney cancer.

V and J are TRBV18 and TRBJ1-3, with D perhaps matching TRBD1 (6 bases). The CDR3 extends over 15 amino acids. Between the trimmed V and J ends, which lost 2 bases and 8 bases, there was a span of 16 bases. Germline CDR1 is KGHSH and CDR2 is LQKENI. CDR3 coding DNA: TGTGCCAGCTCACCAGTTGGAACGGAGGGGGACACCATATATTTT. Translating gives CASSPVGTEGDTIYF.

The V and J genes are TRBV6-5 and TRBJ1-4; 9 bases match TRBD1. CDR1 is MNHEY, CDR2 SVGAGI, per germline. CDR3 length equals 15 residues. J was trimmed by 8 bases and V by 3 bases; bases with no gene match: 7. CDR3 region: CASSYLQGAGEKLFF. CDR3 sequence (DNA): TGTGCCAGCAGTTATCTACAGGGGGCAGGGGAAAAACTGTTTTTT.